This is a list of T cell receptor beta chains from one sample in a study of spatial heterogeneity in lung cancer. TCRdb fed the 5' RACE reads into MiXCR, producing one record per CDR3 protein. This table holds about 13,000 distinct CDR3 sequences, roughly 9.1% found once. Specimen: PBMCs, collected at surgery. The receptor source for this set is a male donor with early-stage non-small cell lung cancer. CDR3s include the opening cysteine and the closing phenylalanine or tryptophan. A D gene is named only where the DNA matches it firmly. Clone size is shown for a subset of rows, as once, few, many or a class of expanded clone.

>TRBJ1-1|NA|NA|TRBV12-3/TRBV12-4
TGTGCCAGCAGTTTTCGGCCCGCTGAAGCTTTCTTT
CASSFRPAEAFF
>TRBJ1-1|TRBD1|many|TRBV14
TGTGCCAGCAGCCATTTCAGGGGGATGAACACTGAAGCTTTCTTT
CASSHFRGMNTEAFF
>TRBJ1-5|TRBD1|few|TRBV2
TGTGCCAGCAGCCGTGGGACAGGGTTACAGCCCCAGCATTTT
CASSRGTGLQPQHF
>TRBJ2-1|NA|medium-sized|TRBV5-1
TGCGCCAGCAGCTTCGAAGATAGCGGCGGTTCCAATGAGCAGTTCTTC
CASSFEDSGGSNEQFF
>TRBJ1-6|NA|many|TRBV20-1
TGCAGTGCCTCTTCAGTGGGACAAAATTCACCCCTCCACTTT
CSASSVGQNSPLHF
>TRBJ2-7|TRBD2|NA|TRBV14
TGTGCCAGCAGCCAAGCTCAGCGGGGAACCTACGAGCAGTACTTC
CASSQAQRGTYEQYF
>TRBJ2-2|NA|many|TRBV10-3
TGTGCCATCAGTGGGCACGACATAGGAGGGGAGCTGTTTTTT
CAISGHDIGGELFF
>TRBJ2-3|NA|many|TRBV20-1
TGCAGTGCTTGGGGGGCAGGGTTGGCAGATACGCAGTATTTT
CSAWGAGLADTQYF
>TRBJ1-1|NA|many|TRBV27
TGTGCCAGCAGTCGATCCATCCCGAACACTGAAGCTTTCTTT
CASSRSIPNTEAFF
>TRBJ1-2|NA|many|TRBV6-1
TGTGCCAGCAGTGAAGCCCAGGGGTTGTATTATGGCTACACCTTC
CASSEAQGLYYGYTF
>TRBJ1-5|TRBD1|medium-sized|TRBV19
TGTGCCAGTAGGTCGACAGGGATTCAGCCCCAGCATTTT
CASRSTGIQPQHF
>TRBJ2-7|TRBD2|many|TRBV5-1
TGCGCCACCTCTAGCGGGAGCGGGTCCTACGAGCAGTACTTC
CATSSGSGSYEQYF
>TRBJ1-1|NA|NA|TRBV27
TGTGCCAGCAGTCGACAACCTCCCGGGAGAGTTTTGGACACTGAAGCTTTCTTT
CASSRQPPGRVLDTEAFF
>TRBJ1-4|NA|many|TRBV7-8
TGTGCCAGCAGTCGCGGGAGCCGGAATGAAAAACTGTTTTTT
CASSRGSRNEKLFF
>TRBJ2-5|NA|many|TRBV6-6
TGTGCCAGCAGTTACTCGGAAGAGACCCAGTACTTC
CASSYSEETQYF
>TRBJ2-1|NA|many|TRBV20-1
TGCAGTGCTAGAGTTGGGGGGGGCGCTTACAATGAGCAGTTCTTC
CSARVGGGAYNEQFF
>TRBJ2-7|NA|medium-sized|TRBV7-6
TGTGCCAGCAGCTTAGGACCGGGGCCCTACGAGCAGTACTTC
CASSLGPGPYEQYF
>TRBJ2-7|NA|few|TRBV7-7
TGTGCTAGCAGCTTAGCGGCCGGGCCCTCCTACGAGCAGTACTTC
CASSLAAGPSYEQYF
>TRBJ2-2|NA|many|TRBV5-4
TGTGCCAGCAATCAAGGGGGGCAGAACACCGGGGAGCTGTTTTTT
CASNQGGQNTGELFF
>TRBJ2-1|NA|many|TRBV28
TGTGCCAGCAGTCTCTCGGGAGAGGGGGAGATCCAACTCTTC
CASSLSGEGEIQLF
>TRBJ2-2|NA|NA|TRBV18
TGTGCCAGCTCACCATCGGGGACCGGGGAGCTGTTTTTT
CASSPSGTGELFF
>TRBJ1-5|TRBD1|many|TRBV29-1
TGCAGCGTGGGACAGGCTAGCAATCAGCCCCAGCATTTT
CSVGQASNQPQHF
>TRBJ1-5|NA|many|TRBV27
TGTGCCAGCACTCGACCGGGACAGCCCCAGCATTTT
CASTRPGQPQHF
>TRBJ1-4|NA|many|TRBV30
TGTGCCTGGAGAGGGACCGTAGGCGAAAAACTGTTTTTT
CAWRGTVGEKLFF